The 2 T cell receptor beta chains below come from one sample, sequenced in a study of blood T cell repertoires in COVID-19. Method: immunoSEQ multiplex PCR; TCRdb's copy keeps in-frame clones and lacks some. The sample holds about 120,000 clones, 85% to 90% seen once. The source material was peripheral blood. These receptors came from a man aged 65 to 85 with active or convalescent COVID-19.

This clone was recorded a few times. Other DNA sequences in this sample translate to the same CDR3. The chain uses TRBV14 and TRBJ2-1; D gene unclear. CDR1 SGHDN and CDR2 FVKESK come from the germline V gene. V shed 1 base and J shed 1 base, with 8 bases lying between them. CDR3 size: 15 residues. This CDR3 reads CASSQARSSYNEQFF. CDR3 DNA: TGTGCCAGCAGCCAAGCTAGATCTTCCTACAATGAGCAGTTCTTC.

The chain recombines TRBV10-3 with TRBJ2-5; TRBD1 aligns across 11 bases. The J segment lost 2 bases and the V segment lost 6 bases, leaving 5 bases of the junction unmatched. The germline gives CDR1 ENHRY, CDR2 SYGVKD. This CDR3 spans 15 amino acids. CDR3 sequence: CAISAGTGGQETQYF. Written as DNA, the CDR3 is TGTGCCATCAGCGCCGGGACAGGGGGGCAAGAGACCCAGTACTTC.